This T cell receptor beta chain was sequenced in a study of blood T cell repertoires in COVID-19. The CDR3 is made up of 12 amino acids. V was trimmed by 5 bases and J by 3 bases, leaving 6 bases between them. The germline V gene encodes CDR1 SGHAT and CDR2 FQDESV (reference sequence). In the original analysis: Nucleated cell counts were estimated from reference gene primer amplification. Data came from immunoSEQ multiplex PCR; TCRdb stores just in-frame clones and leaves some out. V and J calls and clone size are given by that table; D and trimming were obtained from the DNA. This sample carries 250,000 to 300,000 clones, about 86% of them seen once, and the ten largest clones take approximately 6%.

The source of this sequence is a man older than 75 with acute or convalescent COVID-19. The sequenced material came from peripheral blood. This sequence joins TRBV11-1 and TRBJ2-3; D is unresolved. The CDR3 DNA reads TGTGCCAGCAGCCTTCGTACAGATACGCAGTATTTT. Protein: CASSLRTDTQYF.